Here is one T cell receptor (beta chain) with its context. The antigen is not known. Relative to the germline gene, one junction end is altered; a read error may explain this. RNA was extracted from bulk tissue without any cell sorting. This sample was taken from a study of tumor and adjacent non-tumor tissue in lung cancer. Study summary: The cohort had under 15 adenocarcinoma, a couple of squamous cell and 1 small cell patients. Approximately 4 million productive TCRbeta reads were obtained per sample on average.

The CDR3 length is 16 residues. A modified ARM-PCR protocol with three rounds of nested PCR amplified TCRbeta. MiXCR was run by TCRdb on the multiplex PCR reads, yielding one entry per CDR3 protein. There are about 200,000 distinct CDR3 sequences in the sample; 60% to 75% occur only once, and 25% lies in the top ten. Study conclusions and caveats: Significantly higher TCR diversity was found in tumor than normal lung. Top 100 clones took a larger repertoire share in normal lung.

The material sequenced was lung tumor tissue. The source of this sequence is a man in his 60s with non-small cell lung cancer. J is TRBJ1-6 and V is TRBV12-3 or TRBV12-4; TRBD1 matches 10 bases. The CDR3 is CASRSLNPGQGSLLHF. In DNA, the CDR3 is TGTGCCAGCAGATCTTTAAACCCGGGACAGGGGTCACTCCTCCACTTT.